The clone carrying this TCR beta chain was seen a few times. This entry belongs to a study of control samples from healthy donors and cancer patients. Germline CDR1 reads MRHNA; CDR2 reads SNTAGT. CDR3 length: 14 residues. V was shortened by 0 bases and J by 6 bases, with 8 bases between the two germline ends. TCRdb's copy holds only in-frame clones and misses some; the assay was immunoSEQ multiplex PCR. The data hold around 100,000 clones, with 75% to 90% observed a single time. This TCR was sampled from a man in his 60s with lung cancer. The gene calls are TRBV6-4 and TRBJ2-2; D remains unclear. Sequences were obtained from PBMCs. CDR3 nucleotides: TGTGCCAGCAGTGACTCAGCCGTGGCCGGGGAGCTGTTTTTT. Translating gives CASSDSAVAGELFF.